Reported below is one T cell receptor (beta chain). The sample is drawn from a study of blood T cell repertoires in COVID-19. Overall study: The cDNA or gDNA used as material had been derived from T cells, B-cell-depleted T cells, or PBMCs.

In terms of age and location, participants ranged from roughly 18 to 95 years and lived in fewer than 30 US areas. Participant reports of clinical history set cohort assignment. The CDR3 is made up of 14 amino acids. Germline trimming cut 9 bases from V and 0 bases from J; bases unmatched to any gene: 5. The germline V gene has CDR1 SNHLY and CDR2 FYNNEI. As handled by the study authors: From reference gene primer amplification, estimates of nucleated cell counts were derived. Produced via immunoSEQ multiplex PCR; TCRdb's table is partial and in-frame only. The DNA gave D and trimming, while V, J and clone size come from that table. The top ten clones hold roughly 3.1% of a sample with about 190,000 clones, 84% of them seen once.

The receptor was isolated from a woman aged 30 to 39 who had been exposed to COVID-19. Sequences were obtained from PBMCs or T cells enriched from blood (not recorded which). The chain recombines TRBV2 with TRBJ1-1; 9 nucleotides align to TRBD1. CDR3: CASGQGIMNTEAFF. CDR3 DNA: TGTGCCAGTGGACAGGGGATCATGAACACTGAAGCTTTCTTT.